This note documents a single TCR beta chain sequence. The target antigen is unknown. This sample is part of a study of graft-versus-host responses after intestinal transplantation. Study conclusions and caveats: GvH clones appeared in recipient marrow, some first in ileum or blood.

Graft samples were processed, releasing intraepithelial and lamina propria lymphocytes. Profiled with immunoSEQ multiplex PCR; TCRdb holds only in-frame clones, not every one. The sample yields 15,000 to 17,000 clones, roughly 74% seen once. This TCR was sampled from a human patient who received an intestinal transplant, so some T cells may come from the graft donor. Specimen: ileum tissue, collected 14 days after transplant.

The CDR3 spells CASSLSGLPNSYNEQFF. The CDR3 nucleotides are TGTGCCAGCAGTTTATCGGGACTCCCGAACTCCTACAATGAGCAGTTCTTC. The chain is built from TRBV28 and TRBJ2-1; D perhaps matches TRBD2 (6 bases). Germline V gene lookup returns CDR1 MDHEN and CDR2 SYDVKM. V lost 1 base, J lost 0 bases, and 13 bases lay in between. This CDR3 region has 17 residues.